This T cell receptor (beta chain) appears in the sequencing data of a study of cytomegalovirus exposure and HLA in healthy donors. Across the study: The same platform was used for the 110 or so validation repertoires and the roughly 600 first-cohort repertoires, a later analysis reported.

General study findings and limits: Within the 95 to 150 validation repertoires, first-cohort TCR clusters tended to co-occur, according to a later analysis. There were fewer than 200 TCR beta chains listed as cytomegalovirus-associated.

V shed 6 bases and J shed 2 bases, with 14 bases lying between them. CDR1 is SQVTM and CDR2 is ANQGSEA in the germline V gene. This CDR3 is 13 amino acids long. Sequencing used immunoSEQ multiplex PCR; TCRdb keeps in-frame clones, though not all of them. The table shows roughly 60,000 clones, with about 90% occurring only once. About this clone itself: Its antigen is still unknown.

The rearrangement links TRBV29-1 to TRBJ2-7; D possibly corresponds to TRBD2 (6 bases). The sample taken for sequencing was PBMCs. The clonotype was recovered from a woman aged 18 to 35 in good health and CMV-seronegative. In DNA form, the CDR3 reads TGCAGCGTGGCCTTCCGGGAGCCCTACGAGCAGTACTTC. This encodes CSVAFREPYEQYF.